These 32 T cell receptor beta chains were all obtained from the same sample, sequenced in a study of T cells in Graves' hyperthyroidism and ophthalmopathy. Amplification yielded TCR beta CDR3 regions, with RNA transcripts as the source. In the first-round RT-PCR of the TCR CDR3, the HTBI primer set was used. One entry per CDR3 protein, called by TCRdb with MiXCR from the multiplex PCR reads. The repertoire includes approximately 600,000 distinct CDR3 sequences, about 16% of them detected once, and 3.5% to 4% sits in the top ten. Sequencing used blood. The source of these receptors is a woman in her 30s with Graves' hyperthyroidism.

This clonotype was found many times. This chain links TRBV2 with TRBJ2-7; 13 bases fit TRBD2. This CDR3 has 14 amino acids. The V gene end was trimmed by 6 bases and the J gene end by 1 base; junction bases not matched to a gene: 0. Germline V lookup: CDR1 SNHLY, CDR2 FYNNEI. CDR3: CASRGLAGSYEQYF. The CDR3 DNA is TGTGCCAGCAGGGGACTAGCGGGGTCCTACGAGCAGTACTTC.

This clonotype showed up many times. J is TRBJ1-1 and V is TRBV30; no definite D call. CDR3 length equals 14 residues. The V and J ends lost 0 bases and 0 bases respectively, with 8 bases between them. CDR1 and CDR2 from the germline V gene are GTSNPN and SVGIG (reference sequence). The CDR3 DNA sequence: TGTGCCTGGAGTGTACACAGCATGAACACTGAAGCTTTCTTT. This gives the protein CAWSVHSMNTEAFF.

This clonotype was seen ten or more times. The chain combines TRBV20-1 with TRBJ2-1; a possible D gene is TRBD2 (6 bases). The germline CDR1 and CDR2 sequences are DFQATT and SNEGSKA (reference sequence). The V end was cut by 3 bases, the J end by 0 bases, with 12 bases between. The CDR3 extends over 15 amino acids. CDR3 coding DNA: TGCAGTGCTAGCCAATATAGCGGCTCCTACAATGAGCAGTTCTTC. This codes for CSASQYSGSYNEQFF.

This clonotype was counted ten times or more. The chain is built from TRBV7-2 and TRBJ2-1; D possibly corresponds to TRBD1 (5 bases). CDR1 and CDR2 from the germline V gene are SGHTA and FQGNSA. The V gene lost 5 bases and the J gene lost 0 bases, with 17 bases spanning the gap. This CDR3 has 17 amino acids. This CDR3 reads CASSADSLLSSYNEQFF. The CDR3 DNA follows: TGTGCCAGCAGCGCCGACAGCCTCCTGAGCTCCTACAATGAGCAGTTCTTC.

This clonotype was observed at least ten times. J is TRBJ2-7 and V is TRBV7-2; D perhaps matches TRBD2 (6 bases). The CDR3 totals 15 residues. CDR1 and CDR2 from the germline V gene are SGHTA and FQGNSA. Deletions cut 0 bases from V and 3 bases from J, with 12 bases between. DNA of the CDR3: TGTGCCAGCAGCTTAGCGGGAGGACAAGACTACGAGCAGTACTTC. Protein: CASSLAGGQDYEQYF.

This clonotype has a handful of counts. This chain links TRBV6-2 or TRBV6-3 with TRBJ1-5, with 8 bases aligning to TRBD1. Germline trimming cut 5 bases from V and 6 bases from J; bases unmatched to any gene: 12. The CDR3 totals 16 residues. CDR1 is MNHEY, CDR2 SVGEGT, per germline. CDR3 residues: CASSRLGQGASQPQHF. CDR3 DNA: TGTGCCAGCAGTAGGCTGGGGCAGGGGGCAAGTCAGCCCCAGCATTTT.

This clonotype was observed many times. The chain combines TRBV5-1 with TRBJ2-1; 9 bases are shared with TRBD2. Trimming took 0 bases from V and 7 from J; bases not matched to a gene: 8. The CDR3 is 16 amino acids. CDR1 and CDR2 from the germline V gene are SGHRS and YFSETQ. The CDR3 sequence is CASSLDISGRVNEQFF. CDR3 in DNA: TGCGCCAGCAGCTTGGATATTAGCGGGAGAGTAAATGAGCAGTTCTTC. Full variable domain (remainder filled in from reference TRBV5-1 and TRBJ2-1): KAGVTQTPRYLIKTRGQQVTLSCSPISGHRSVSWYQQTPGQGLQFLFEYFSETQRNKGNFPGRFSGRQFSNSRSEMNVSTLELGDSALYLCASSLDISGRVNEQFFGPGTRLTVL.

The chain is built from TRBV5-1 and TRBJ1-6, with D maybe TRBD1 (5 bases). Germline V gives CDR1 SGHRS, CDR2 YFSETQ. V was clipped by 3 bases and J by 6 bases, with 16 bases between them. This CDR3 region has 16 residues. The CDR3, as DNA: TGCGCCAGCAGCTGGGGGGGTGGAGCCGGTAATTCACCCCTCCACTTT. Amino acids: CASSWGGGAGNSPLHF. The whole variable domain, remainder taken from reference TRBV5-1 and TRBJ1-6, is KAGVTQTPRYLIKTRGQQVTLSCSPISGHRSVSWYQQTPGQGLQFLFEYFSETQRNKGNFPGRFSGRQFSNSRSEMNVSTLELGDSALYLCASSWGGGAGNSPLHFGNGTRLTVT.

This clonotype was counted a few times. This chain links TRBV12-3 or TRBV12-4 with TRBJ2-7; perhaps TRBD2 as D (6 bases). V lost 3 bases, J lost 0 bases, and 12 bases lay in between. The CDR3 has 15 amino acids. The CDR3 is CASSLPGANSYEQYF. CDR3 DNA sequence: TGTGCCAGCAGTTTGCCGGGAGCAAACTCCTACGAGCAGTACTTC.

Of note for this clonotype: Being one base from a much bigger clone, this may be a read error. The J gene is TRBJ2-7, the V gene TRBV28; no firm D call. This CDR3 is 12 amino acids long. Trimming removed 4 bases at V and 9 bases at J, with 13 bases between. Germline-derived CDR1 and CDR2 are MDHEN and SYDVKM. The CDR3: CASSSGDIGQYF. The CDR3 region has the DNA TGTGCCAGCAGTTCCGGCGATATCGGGCAGTACTTC.

This clonotype appeared many times. The genes are TRBV29-1 and TRBJ2-3; D unclear. This CDR3 region has 11 residues. CDR1 is SQVTM, CDR2 ANQGSEA, per germline. V gave up 7 bases and J gave up 1 base, with 6 bases separating them. CDR3 bases: TGCAGCGCTGGACGCACAGATACGCAGTATTTT. Its translation is CSAGRTDTQYF.

This clonotype has more than one count but fewer than ten. A read error may produce the germline difference seen at one junction end. The V call is TRBV29-1, the J call TRBJ1-2; D possibly corresponds to TRBD1 (5 bases). In germline, CDR1 is SQVTM, CDR2 ANQGSEA. This CDR3 contains 13 residues. This CDR3 is CSVEGGGSYGHTF. The CDR3 DNA reads TGCAGCGTTGAGGGGGGTGGGAGCTATGGCCACACCTTC.

The chain joins TRBV5-1 to TRBJ2-7, with 7 bases fitting TRBD1. J was trimmed by 7 bases and V by 2 bases; bases with no gene match: 9. The V gene's germline CDR1 is SGHRS and CDR2 YFSETQ. This CDR3 contains 14 residues. The CDR3 here is CASSLLRQGKEQYF. The DNA for the CDR3 is TGCGCCAGCAGCTTACTTAGACAGGGTAAAGAGCAGTACTTC. Full variable domain (missing parts from reference TRBV5-1 and TRBJ2-7): KAGVTQTPRYLIKTRGQQVTLSCSPISGHRSVSWYQQTPGQGLQFLFEYFSETQRNKGNFPGRFSGRQFSNSRSEMNVSTLELGDSALYLCASSLLRQGKEQYFGPGTRLTVT.

The chain employs TRBV11-2 and TRBJ1-3; D is unclear. The CDR3 covers 15 residues. Trimming took off 5 bases at V and 6 bases at J, with 17 bases between the two ends. Germline-derived CDR1 and CDR2 are SGHAT and FQNNGV. CDR3 nucleotide sequence: TGTGCCAGCAGCAACAAGCCGGGCCCCCTAAACACCATATATTTT. It specifies CASSNKPGPLNTIYF.

This clonotype has at least ten counts. The gene calls are TRBV2 and TRBJ1-5, with TRBD1 matching over 8 bases. CDR1 and CDR2 from the germline V gene are SNHLY and FYNNEI. V was clipped by 3 bases and J by 7 bases; unmatched bases: 11. This CDR3 is built from 16 residues. The CDR3 DNA sequence: TGTGCCAGCAGTGACTGGGCAGGGGGCGGAAGCCAGCCCCAGCATTTT. The encoded protein is CASSDWAGGGSQPQHF.

This clonotype has more than one count but fewer than ten. The chain joins TRBV5-1 to TRBJ1-5; a weak D match, TRBD1 (5 bases). The V end lost 0 bases, the J end lost 5 bases, and 12 bases lay between the germline ends. In germline, CDR1 is SGHRS, CDR2 YFSETQ. This CDR3 has 15 amino acids. CDR3 residues: CASSLAGDGDQPQHF. CDR3 coding DNA: TGCGCCAGCAGCTTGGCCGGGGACGGAGATCAGCCCCAGCATTTT.

Remarks on this clonotype: A clone one base away is much larger, so this may be a read error. The chain combines TRBV2 with TRBJ1-4; D is perhaps TRBD1 (6 bases). The CDR3 is 14 residues long. Per the germline V gene, CDR1 is SNHLY and CDR2 is FYNNEI. The germline V and J ends were trimmed by 7 bases and 8 bases, with 17 bases remaining between them. The CDR3 reads CASIRGRGSEKLFF. The CDR3 DNA reads as TGTGCCAGCATTAGGGGCAGGGGATCGGAAAAACTGTTTTTT.

This clonotype occurred many times. CDR3 in amino acids: CASRLSNTEAFF. The CDR3 coding sequence is TGTGCCAGTAGGCTATCGAACACTGAAGCTTTCTTT. The chain carries TRBV6-1 and TRBJ1-1; D remains unclear. The germline V gene has CDR1 MNHNS and CDR2 SASEGT. The CDR3 consists of 12 residues. The V and J ends lost 9 bases and 1 base respectively, with 9 bases between them.

This clonotype appeared many times. V and J are TRBV7-8 and TRBJ1-5, with D perhaps matching TRBD1 (5 bases). With 1 base removed from V and 6 bases from J, the gap between germline ends came to 13 bases. The CDR3 extends over 15 amino acids. CDR1 is SGHVS and CDR2 is FQNEAQ in the germline V gene. CDR3 in DNA: TGTGCCAGCAGCTTAGAAGGAGCAGGGAGTCAGCCCCAGCATTTT. Translating gives CASSLEGAGSQPQHF.

The rearrangement uses TRBV4-3 and TRBJ2-7; D uncertain. CDR1 and CDR2 from the germline V gene are LGHNA and YSLEER. Trimming removed 1 base from V and 0 bases from J, with 10 bases in between. The CDR3 is 15 residues long. This CDR3 reads CASSQAFSSSYEQYF. The CDR3 bases are TGCGCCAGCAGCCAAGCTTTCTCCAGCTCCTACGAGCAGTACTTC.

This clonotype was counted ten times or more. The chain joins TRBV2 to TRBJ1-5, with TRBD1 matching 8 bases. CDR3 size: 15 residues. Germline CDR1 reads SNHLY; CDR2 reads FYNNEI. V trimming: 5 bases; J trimming: 0 bases; junction bases outside the gene matches: 3. The CDR3: CASSYQGASNQPQHF. The CDR3 coding sequence is TGTGCCAGCAGTTACCAGGGGGCTAGCAATCAGCCCCAGCATTTT.

This clonotype occurred many times. V is TRBV30 and J is TRBJ1-1, with no clear D. This CDR3 has 12 residues. Trimming cost V 3 bases and J 1 base, with 6 bases left between them. CDR1 is GTSNPN, CDR2 SVGIG, per germline (reference sequence). CDR3 amino acids: CAWSGRNTEAFF. The CDR3 DNA follows: TGTGCCTGGAGCGGCAGGAACACTGAAGCTTTCTTT.

The table lists this clonotype with many counts. The V gene is TRBV20-1, the J gene TRBJ2-1; tentative D call: TRBD2 (5 bases). The CDR3 covers 11 residues. The V and J ends lost 4 bases and 10 bases respectively, with 11 bases between them. Germline CDR1 and CDR2: DFQATT and SNEGSKA (reference sequence). The CDR3 DNA reads TGCAGTGCTAAAAGGGCTAGCGAGCAGTTCTTC. It is translated as CSAKRASEQFF.

This clonotype was counted many times. The chain carries TRBV28 and TRBJ1-4, with D hard to call. The CDR3 contains 15 residues. V was cut by 6 bases and J by 0 bases, with 11 bases left in between. Germline V gene lookup returns CDR1 MDHEN and CDR2 SYDVKM. The CDR3: CASSPTRPTNEKLFF. The DNA of the CDR3 is TGTGCCAGCAGCCCTACGAGGCCAACTAATGAAAAACTGTTTTTT.

For this clonotype: Sequence at one end of the junction differs from germline and may be a read error. The V and J genes are TRBV6-1 and TRBJ2-2; D is perhaps TRBD2 (5 bases). The germline V gene has CDR1 MNHNS and CDR2 SASEGT. The CDR3 sequence is 11 residues long. CDR3 residues: CASSLGWELFF. The DNA of the CDR3 is TGTGCCAGCAGCTTGGGGTGGGAGCTATTTTTT.

The sample holds many counts of this clonotype. The chain combines TRBV2 with TRBJ2-1; TRBD2 is a possible D gene (5 bases). Trimming removed 0 bases at V and 4 bases at J, with 13 bases between. This CDR3 is built from 16 residues. From germline, CDR1 is SNHLY and CDR2 FYNNEI. In DNA, the CDR3 is TGTGCCAGCAGTGAAGCGTTTGTGGCGGGTTACAATGAGCAGTTCTTC. Translation: CASSEAFVAGYNEQFF.

This clonotype has ten or more counts. CDR3 bases: TGTGCCAGCAGCCACACTAGCGGATACGTTTACAGCTCCTACAATGAGCAGTTCTTC. Protein sequence: CASSHTSGYVYSSYNEQFF. The gene calls are TRBV11-2 and TRBJ2-1; TRBD2 agrees at 8 bases. Germline loops: CDR1 SGHAT, CDR2 FQNNGV. CDR3 length equals 19 residues. The trim removed 5 bases at V and 0 bases at J, leaving 15 bases unmatched.

The rearrangement uses TRBV14 and TRBJ1-3; no reliable D call. Looked up from germline, CDR1 is SGHDN and CDR2 is FVKESK. The V end was cut by 1 base, the J end by 2 bases, with 3 bases between. This CDR3 spans 13 amino acids. The CDR3 DNA reads as TGTGCCAGCAGCCAAGTACCTGGAAACACCATATATTTT. The encoded protein is CASSQVPGNTIYF.

This clonotype was found a few times. The junction shows a germline mismatch at one end, possibly a read error. The chain combines TRBV18 with TRBJ2-1, with TRBD2 matching 10 bases. This CDR3 has 12 amino acids. Germline assignment: CDR1 KGHSH and CDR2 LQKENI. CDR3 residues: CSSGRAYNEQFF. CDR3 nucleotides: TGTTCCAGCGGGAGGGCCTACAATGAGCAGTTCTTC.

This clonotype was counted only a few times. The rearrangement joins TRBV30 to TRBJ2-1, with D maybe TRBD2 (6 bases). Germline V lookup: CDR1 GTSNPN, CDR2 SVGIG (reference sequence). V was clipped by 5 bases and J by 2 bases, with 13 bases between them. The CDR3 loop spans 14 amino acids. CDR3 nucleotide sequence: TGTGCCTGGGCCGGGACTCTAGCCTACAATGAGCAGTTCTTC. This sequence encodes CAWAGTLAYNEQFF. Complete variable domain (other parts from reference TRBV30 and TRBJ2-1): SQTIHQWPATLVQPVGSPLSLECTVEGTSNPNLYWYRQAAGRGLQLLFYSVGIGQISSEVPQNLSASRPQDRQFILSSKKLLLSDSGFYLCAWAGTLAYNEQFFGPGTRLTVL.

This clonotype was detected ten times or more. The rearrangement links TRBV10-3 to TRBJ2-7, with D possibly matching TRBD1 (5 bases). Per germline, CDR1 ENHRY and CDR2 SYGVKD. V was clipped by 3 bases and J by 6 bases, with 9 bases between them. The CDR3 length is 12 residues. The CDR3 DNA is TGTGCCATCAGTGAAAGGGGTATCGAGCAGTACTTC. Translating it yields CAISERGIEQYF.

Turning to this clonotype: This may be a read error: a much more frequent sequence differs by one nucleotide. The chain joins TRBV16 to TRBJ1-1; D not resolved. This CDR3 region has 15 residues. The germline V gene has CDR1 KGHSY and CDR2 FQNENV. The CDR3 nucleotides read TGTGCCAGCAGCCAATCCACAGCCCTGAACACTGAAACTTTCTTT. Translated: CASSQSTALNTETFF.